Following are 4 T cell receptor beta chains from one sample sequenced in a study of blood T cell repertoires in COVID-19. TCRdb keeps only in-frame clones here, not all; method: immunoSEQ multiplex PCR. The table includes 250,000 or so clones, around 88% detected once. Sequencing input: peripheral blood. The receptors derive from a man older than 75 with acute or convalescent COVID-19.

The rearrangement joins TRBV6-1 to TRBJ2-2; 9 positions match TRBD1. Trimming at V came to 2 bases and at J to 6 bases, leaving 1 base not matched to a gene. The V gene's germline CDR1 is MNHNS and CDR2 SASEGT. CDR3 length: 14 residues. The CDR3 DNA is TGTGCCAGCAGTGAACGACAGGGGGCCGGGGAGCTGTTTTTT. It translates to CASSERQGAGELFF.

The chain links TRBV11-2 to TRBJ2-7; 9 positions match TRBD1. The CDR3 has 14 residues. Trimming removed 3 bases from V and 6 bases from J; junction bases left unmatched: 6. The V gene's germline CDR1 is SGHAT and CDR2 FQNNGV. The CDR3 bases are TGTGCCAGCAGCTTTGGCGCGGGACAGGGCGAGCAGTACTTC. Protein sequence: CASSFGAGQGEQYF. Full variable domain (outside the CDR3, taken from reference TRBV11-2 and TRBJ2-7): EAGVAQSPRYKIIEKRQSVAFWCNPISGHATLYWYQQILGQGPKLLIQFQNNGVVDDSQLPKDRFSAERLKGVDSTLKIQPAKLEDSAVYLCASSFGAGQGEQYFGPGTRLTVT.

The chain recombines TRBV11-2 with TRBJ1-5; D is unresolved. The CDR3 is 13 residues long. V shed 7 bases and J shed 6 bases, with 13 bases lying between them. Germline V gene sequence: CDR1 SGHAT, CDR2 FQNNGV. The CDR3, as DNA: TGTGCCAGCATCTCAGGCCCCGTTCAGCCCCAGCATTTT. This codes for CASISGPVQPQHF. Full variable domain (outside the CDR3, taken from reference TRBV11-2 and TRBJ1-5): EAGVAQSPRYKIIEKRQSVAFWCNPISGHATLYWYQQILGQGPKLLIQFQNNGVVDDSQLPKDRFSAERLKGVDSTLKIQPAKLEDSAVYLCASISGPVQPQHFGDGTRLSIL.

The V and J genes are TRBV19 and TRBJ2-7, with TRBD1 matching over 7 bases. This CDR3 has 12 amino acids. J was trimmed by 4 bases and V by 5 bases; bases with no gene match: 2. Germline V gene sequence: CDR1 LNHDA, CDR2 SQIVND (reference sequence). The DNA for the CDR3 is TGTGCCAGTAGTGTACAGGGGTACGAGCAGTACTTC. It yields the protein CASSVQGYEQYF.